This TCR beta chain was captured by sequencing in a study of blood T cell repertoires in COVID-19. Study details: Acute and convalescent COVID-19 specimens originated in the United States, Italy and Spain. Nucleic acid was either cDNA or gDNA, and it came from T cells, B-cell-depleted T cells, or PBMCs.

Trimming left V 4 bases short and J 10 bases short, with 16 bases between. There are 13 residues in the CDR3. Germline CDR1 reads LGHDT; CDR2 reads YNNKEL (reference sequence). Per the original methods: Reference gene primer amplification gave estimated nucleated cell counts. Sequencing used immunoSEQ multiplex PCR; TCRdb keeps in-frame clones, though not all of them. That table gives V, J and clone size, and the DNA gave D and trimming. The sample yields fewer than 70,000 clones, over 75% seen once. The TCR was taken from a man aged 50 or older with acute or convalescent COVID-19. V gene TRBV3-1 (or the pseudogene TRBV3-2) combines with J gene TRBJ1-1; a possible D gene is TRBD1 (6 bases). Sequencing used peripheral blood. The CDR3 is CASSPLGEGGAFF. CDR3 nucleotide sequence: TGTGCCAGCAGCCCCCTTGGGGAGGGGGGAGCTTTCTTT.